This TCR beta chain was sequenced for a study of blood T cell repertoires in COVID-19. Sequencing was performed with immunoSEQ multiplex PCR; in TCRdb, only in-frame clones are kept and a portion is missing. The sample shows about 250,000 clones, 88% of them seen only once. The germline CDR1 and CDR2 sequences are MNHEY and SVGAGI. The CDR3 is 14 amino acids. J gave up 6 bases and V 5 bases, and 10 bases lay outside the gene matches. The V gene is TRBV6-5, the J gene TRBJ2-7; 7 bases are shared with TRBD2. Input material: peripheral blood. This TCR came from a woman under 40 with COVID-19, enrolled during active disease. This CDR3 is CASSREEGLFEQYF. In nucleotides, the CDR3 is TGTGCCAGCAGTCGGGAGGAGGGGCTGTTCGAGCAGTACTTC.